This T cell receptor beta chain was sequenced in a study of T-cell reconstitution after alpha-beta-depleted transplantation in children. The trim removed 0 bases at V and 3 bases at J, leaving 5 bases unmatched. The CDR3 consists of 15 residues. Unique molecular identifiers tagged the TCRbeta library. TCRdb called the PCR reads again in MiXCR, with one record for every CDR3 protein. The sample yields just under 550,000 distinct CDR3 sequences, about 16% seen once. This clonotype occurred a few times. The V and J genes are TRBV12-3 or TRBV12-4 and TRBJ2-7; 7 nucleotides line up with TRBD2. This receptor was obtained from a human donor who donated a stem cell graft to a child with acute lymphoblastic leukemia. This specimen consisted of PBMCs from the stem cell graft donor, obtained from the stem cell graft. The CDR3: CASSLATSSVYEQYF. CDR3 nucleotide sequence: TGTGCCAGCAGTTTAGCGACTAGCTCCGTCTACGAGCAGTACTTC.